The clone carrying this T cell receptor (beta chain) turned up a few times. The antigen is not known. Trimming pared 7 bases from V and 4 bases from J, leaving 16 bases between. From germline, CDR1 is MNHEY and CDR2 SVGEGT. This CDR3 region has 14 residues. The data belong to a study of T cell repertoires in cytomegalovirus infection. TCRdb redid the calling of the reads with MiXCR, one entry per CDR3 protein. The sample yields around 450,000 distinct CDR3 sequences, about 10% seen once. Points from the study as a whole: HLA-C-restricted, CMV-specific TCR beta clonotypes were dominant ex vivo.

V is TRBV6-2 or TRBV6-3 and J is TRBJ2-5; TRBD2 is a possible D gene (6 bases). This TCR came from a human donor in good health (CMV status not recorded). Some clones in this sample may be carry-over from other donors' samples. Sequenced sample: PBMCs. Here the CDR3 reads CASNAVAGLETQYF. CDR3 nucleotides: TGTGCCAGCAACGCCGTCGCGGGATTAGAGACCCAGTACTTC.